The 18 T cell receptor beta chains below all came from one sample that was sequenced in a study of identical twins. Via MiXCR, TCRdb re-called the 5' RACE reads, giving one row per CDR3 protein. In the table there are under 450,000 distinct CDR3 sequences, 15% to 20% of which are singletons. Sequencing used naive T cells sorted from blood. Receptors originate from a man aged 50 to 59 in good health.

The sample holds a few counts of this clonotype. This chain uses TRBV20-1 with TRBJ2-3; 7 positions agree with TRBD2. This CDR3 is 14 amino acids long. Germline loops: CDR1 DFQATT, CDR2 SNEGSKA (reference sequence). Trimming at V came to 5 bases and at J to 5 bases, leaving 10 bases not matched to a gene. The CDR3, as DNA: TGCAGTGCTGGTGGTACTAGCGTGATAGATACGCAGTATTTT. This encodes CSAGGTSVIDTQYF.

This clonotype showed up many times. The genes are TRBV7-2 and TRBJ2-3, with 11 positions matching TRBD2. Per germline, CDR1 SGHTA and CDR2 FQGNSA. The ends lost 6 bases at V and 2 bases at J; junction bases unmatched: 7. The CDR3 length is 16 residues. CDR3 loop: CASSLRTSGSTDTQYF. In DNA form, the CDR3 reads TGTGCCAGCAGTCTCAGGACTAGCGGGTCCACAGATACGCAGTATTTT.

This clonotype has a handful of counts. The chain combines TRBV20-1 with TRBJ1-2; D is ambiguous. CDR3 length: 10 residues. Germline lookup yields CDR1 DFQATT and CDR2 SNEGSKA (reference sequence). Trimming stripped 7 bases from V and 1 base from J, with 4 bases between. The CDR3 protein is CSDVNYGYTF. DNA of the CDR3: TGCAGTGATGTTAACTATGGCTACACCTTC.

This chain uses TRBV4-1 with TRBJ2-1, with a tentative D call TRBD2 (6 bases). The CDR3 is made up of 16 amino acids. V was cut by 5 bases and J by 2 bases, with 16 bases left in between. Per germline, CDR1 MGHRA and CDR2 YSYEKL. The CDR3 is CASSTLPGLAYNEQFF. CDR3 DNA sequence: TGCGCCAGCAGCACGCTTCCGGGACTGGCCTACAATGAGCAGTTCTTC.

The chain has TRBV18 and TRBJ2-2; D call uncertain. Per germline, CDR1 KGHSH and CDR2 LQKENI. The V gene lost 2 bases and the J gene lost 5 bases, with 9 bases spanning the gap. This CDR3 comprises 14 residues. The CDR3 here is CASSPKQWTGELFF. The CDR3, as DNA: TGTGCCAGCTCACCAAAACAGTGGACCGGGGAGCTGTTTTTT.

This clonotype was counted only a few times. This chain links TRBV18 with TRBJ1-1, with D tentatively TRBD1 (6 bases). Germline-derived CDR1 and CDR2 are KGHSH and LQKENI. The CDR3 is 14 residues long. Trimming stripped 4 bases from V and 3 bases from J, with 12 bases between. CDR3 in DNA: TGTGCCAGCTCACGAACCCCAGGGGACACTGAAGCTTTCTTT. Its translation: CASSRTPGDTEAFF.

V gene TRBV3-1 combines with J gene TRBJ1-1, with TRBD1 matching 11 bases. Trimming cost V 1 base and J 0 bases; bases outside gene matches: 10. Germline CDR1 LGHDT, CDR2 YNNKEL (reference sequence). This CDR3 is built from 19 residues. The CDR3 loop reads CASSQVLFGTGGMNTEAFF. The CDR3 nucleotides are TGTGCCAGCAGCCAAGTGTTGTTCGGGACAGGGGGGATGAACACTGAAGCTTTCTTT.

In this sample, this clonotype turned up a few times. This chain connects TRBV5-1 to TRBJ2-4; TRBD1 agrees at 7 bases. There are 14 residues in the CDR3. Germline values: CDR1 SGHRS, CDR2 YFSETQ. V lost 1 base, J lost 3 bases, and 1 base stayed unmatched. The CDR3 DNA sequence: TGCGCCAGCAGCTTGCCAGGGGGCAAAAACATTCAGTACTTC. As protein: CASSLPGGKNIQYF. The full variable domain, completed using reference TRBV5-1 and TRBJ2-4, is KAGVTQTPRYLIKTRGQQVTLSCSPISGHRSVSWYQQTPGQGLQFLFEYFSETQRNKGNFPGRFSGRQFSNSRSEMNVSTLELGDSALYLCASSLPGGKNIQYFGAGTRLSVL.

This clonotype has ten or more counts. V gene TRBV20-1 combines with J gene TRBJ2-7; 7 bases line up with TRBD1. Germline V gene data show CDR1 as DFQATT and CDR2 as SNEGSKA (reference sequence). This CDR3 is built from 13 residues. V lost 1 base to trimming and J lost 1 base; unmatched junction nucleotides: 1. This chain's CDR3 is CSARGQGSYEQYF. The CDR3 nucleotides read TGCAGTGCTAGAGGACAGGGATCCTACGAGCAGTACTTC.

The chain joins TRBV5-1 to TRBJ2-3, with D possibly TRBD2 on 5 matching bases. Germline CDR1 SGHRS, CDR2 YFSETQ. This CDR3 comprises 16 residues. Between the trimmed V and J ends, which lost 4 bases and 4 bases, there was a span of 19 bases. The chain's CDR3 is CASSDDTWLAADTQYF. In DNA, the CDR3 is TGCGCCAGCAGCGATGATACCTGGCTAGCCGCAGATACGCAGTATTTT.

V gene TRBV28 combines with J gene TRBJ2-7; 9 bases map to TRBD1. The CDR3 totals 15 residues. V was clipped by 4 bases and J by 5 bases; unmatched bases: 9. Germline V gene data show CDR1 as MDHEN and CDR2 as SYDVKM. Written as DNA, the CDR3 is TGTGCCAGCAGTTGGGGGGACAGGGACGAAGACGAGCAGTACTTC. Protein sequence: CASSWGDRDEDEQYF.

This clonotype occurred once. The chain combines TRBV7-2 with TRBJ2-2; D is perhaps TRBD2 (7 bases). Germline CDR1 is SGHTA and CDR2 is FQGNSA. The CDR3 runs 14 residues. The V and J ends lost 5 bases and 6 bases respectively, with 13 bases between them. The CDR3 loop reads CASSKGGGAGELFF. The DNA of the CDR3 is TGTGCCAGCAGCAAAGGGGGAGGGGCCGGGGAGCTGTTTTTT.

The sample holds a few counts of this clonotype. The rearrangement links TRBV20-1 to TRBJ1-5; 8 nucleotides line up with TRBD1. V lost 5 bases to trimming and J lost 2 bases; unmatched junction nucleotides: 2. Germline V gene sequence: CDR1 DFQATT, CDR2 SNEGSKA (reference sequence). The CDR3 runs to 13 residues. CDR3 nucleotide sequence: TGCAGTGCTCAGACAGGGGGCAATCAGCCCCAGCATTTT. Translating gives CSAQTGGNQPQHF.

The genes are TRBV28 and TRBJ2-5; D call uncertain. There are 13 residues in the CDR3. V lost 6 bases and J lost 2, with 10 bases in between. Germline CDR1 reads MDHEN; CDR2 reads SYDVKM. CDR3: CASRRGRQETQYF. CDR3 nucleotides: TGTGCCAGCAGGAGAGGCAGACAAGAGACCCAGTACTTC.

The chain carries TRBV7-8 and TRBJ2-3; tentatively, D is TRBD1 (6 bases). The ends were cut back, 5 bases at V and 2 bases at J, with 14 bases in the middle. The CDR3 is 15 amino acids. Germline V lookup: CDR1 SGHVS, CDR2 FQNEAQ. The chain's CDR3 is CASSARTAYTDTQYF. The CDR3 DNA reads TGTGCCAGCAGCGCCCGGACAGCTTACACAGATACGCAGTATTTT.

This chain connects TRBV7-2 to TRBJ2-1; 15 bases are shared with TRBD2. V shed 5 bases and J 6 bases; nucleotides not matched to a gene: 8. Germline CDR1 and CDR2: SGHTA and FQGNSA. There are 17 residues in the CDR3. The CDR3 loop is CASSPRTSGRAPNEQFF. The CDR3 DNA is TGTGCCAGCAGCCCCCGGACTAGCGGGAGGGCCCCCAATGAGCAGTTCTTC.

This rearrangement joins TRBV29-1 to TRBJ2-2; possibly TRBD1 for D (7 bases). The CDR3 sequence is 15 residues long. From germline, CDR1 is SQVTM and CDR2 ANQGSEA. The germline V and J ends were trimmed by 0 bases and 5 bases, with 13 bases remaining between them. The DNA of the CDR3 is TGCAGCGTTGAAGATCTCCAGGGGGGTACCGGGGAGCTGTTTTTT. Encoded protein: CSVEDLQGGTGELFF.

The CDR3 here is CASSSGPRNYNEQFF. The CDR3 DNA sequence: TGTGCCAGCTCATCGGGACCGCGTAATTACAATGAGCAGTTCTTC. The rearrangement links TRBV18 to TRBJ2-1, with D perhaps TRBD1 or TRBD2 (5 bases each). CDR1 is KGHSH and CDR2 is LQKENI in the germline V gene. Trimming took 5 bases from V and 4 from J, leaving 15 bases between them. CDR3 length: 15 amino acids.